The 17 T cell receptor beta chains presented below share a single source sample, sequenced in a study of OX40 agonist ivuxolimab in advanced cancers. Clones were sequenced by immunoSEQ multiplex PCR, and TCRdb holds only the in-frame ones, with some missing. This table holds about 42,000 clones, 70% to 90% found once. The sequencing used CD4+ or CD8+ T cells sorted from blood, collected in a trial of the OX40 agonist ivuxolimab. These TCRs come from an adult with an advanced solid tumor such as melanoma, head and neck, liver or kidney cancer.

This chain joins TRBV2 and TRBJ2-1; 10 bases agree with TRBD2. The germline V gene has CDR1 SNHLY and CDR2 FYNNEI. This CDR3 spans 12 amino acids. V lost 3 bases and J lost 13; bases outside the gene matches: 3. This chain's CDR3 is CASSDLAGAQFF. CDR3 DNA: TGTGCCAGCAGTGACCTAGCGGGAGCCCAGTTCTTC. Based on the CDR3 plus reference TRBV2 and TRBJ2-1, the full variable domain is EPEVTQTPSHQVTQMGQEVILRCVPISNHLYFYWYRQILGQKVEFLVSFYNNEISEKSEIFDDQFSVERPDGSNFTLKIRSTKLEDSAMYFCASSDLAGAQFFGPGTRLTVL.

The V call is TRBV4-3, the J call TRBJ2-7, with unresolved D. The CDR3 contains 14 residues. The V end lost 0 bases, the J end lost 5 bases, and 11 bases lay between the germline ends. Germline V gene sequence: CDR1 LGHNA, CDR2 YSLEER. CDR3 amino acids: CASSQDMYLNEQYF. DNA for the CDR3: TGCGCCAGCAGCCAAGATATGTATCTTAACGAGCAGTACTTC.

The CDR3 nucleotides read TGTGCCAGCTCACCCGGGACAGGGGGCTACGAGCAGTACGTC. Its translation is CASSPGTGGYEQYV. V gene TRBV18 combines with J gene TRBJ2-7; 11 positions match TRBD1. Germline loops: CDR1 KGHSH, CDR2 LQKENI. This CDR3 spans 14 amino acids. With V trimmed by 3 bases and J by 3 bases, 1 base remained unmatched.

V and J are TRBV19 and TRBJ2-1; the D gene is possibly TRBD1 (5 bases). The CDR3 is 13 residues long. The germline CDR1 and CDR2 sequences are LNHDA and SQIVND (reference sequence). V lost 5 bases and J lost 11, with 16 bases in between. CDR3 coding DNA: TGTGCCAGTAGTGTCAGGGTGATGGGTAAGCAGTTCTTC. This translates into CASSVRVMGKQFF.

The chain carries TRBV7-2 and TRBJ2-2, with D hard to call. CDR3 length: 13 residues. CDR1 is SGHTA and CDR2 is FQGNSA in the germline V gene. V lost 5 bases to trimming and J lost 8 bases, with 12 bases between them. CDR3 coding DNA: TGTGCCAGCAGCCACAACTGGGTAGGGGAGCTGTTTTTT. It codes for CASSHNWVGELFF.

This clone was detected once. The genes are TRBV18 and TRBJ2-1; D gene unclear. Deletions cut 0 bases from V and 6 bases from J, with 12 bases between. The length of the CDR3 is 15 residues. Germline-derived CDR1 and CDR2 are KGHSH and LQKENI. The CDR3 loop reads CASSPPETASNEQFF. The DNA of the CDR3 is TGTGCCAGCTCACCACCGGAGACGGCCTCCAATGAGCAGTTCTTC.

The genes are TRBV11-3 and TRBJ2-3, with 7 bases fitting TRBD2. This CDR3 is 15 amino acids long. V lost 1 base, J lost 6 bases, and 7 bases stayed unmatched. Germline V gene lookup returns CDR1 SGHNT and CDR2 YENEEA. The CDR3 DNA reads as TGTGCCAGCAGCTTAGGACTAGCACCCTCGGATACGCAGTATTTT. It encodes CASSLGLAPSDTQYF.

This sequence joins TRBV18 and TRBJ2-3, with a tentative D call TRBD2 (5 bases). Trimming removed 6 bases from V and 1 base from J, with 14 bases in between. The CDR3 covers 15 residues. Germline V gives CDR1 KGHSH, CDR2 LQKENI. This CDR3 is CASSPSLARTDTQYF. The DNA of the CDR3 is TGTGCCAGCTCTCCTAGCCTGGCCCGCACAGATACGCAGTATTTT.

The chain has TRBV7-3 and TRBJ2-3, with D hard to call. Trimming stripped 5 bases from V and 2 bases from J, with 14 bases between. CDR3 size: 15 residues. Germline CDR1 is SGHTA and CDR2 is FQGTGA. CDR3 DNA: TGTGCCAGCAGCCTCGAACCCACACACACAGATACGCAGTATTTT. As protein: CASSLEPTHTDTQYF.

The chain joins TRBV6-5 to TRBJ1-2; D gene unclear. Trimming left V 5 bases short and J 5 bases short, with 9 bases between. The CDR3 has 12 amino acids. From germline, CDR1 is MNHEY and CDR2 SVGAGI. CDR3 nucleotides: TGTGCCAGCAGTCAAGGTCCTTATGGCTACACCTTC. It specifies CASSQGPYGYTF.

The chain recombines TRBV10-3 with TRBJ2-3; 8 nucleotides align to TRBD1. CDR1 and CDR2 (germline): ENHRY, SYGVKD. The length of the CDR3 is 17 residues. V was pared by 2 bases and J by 0 bases, with 7 bases of the junction left unmatched. CDR3: CAISEVGDRLSTDTQYF. The CDR3 nucleotides read TGTGCCATCAGTGAGGTGGGGGACAGGCTCAGCACAGATACGCAGTATTTT.

The chain links TRBV5-6 to TRBJ1-2; TRBD1 might be the D (5 bases). Trimming took 0 bases from V and 8 from J, leaving 17 bases between them. In germline, CDR1 is SGHDT, CDR2 YYEEEE. The length of the CDR3 is 15 residues. The CDR3 DNA sequence: TGTGCCAGCAGCTTGGTGGGGACGCTATCTCAAGGCTACACCTTC. Amino acids: CASSLVGTLSQGYTF. Full variable domain (missing parts from reference TRBV5-6 and TRBJ1-2): DAGVTQSPTHLIKTRGQQVTLRCSPKSGHDTVSWYQQALGQGPQFIFQYYEEEERQRGNFPDRFSGHQFPNYSSELNVNALLLGDSALYLCASSLVGTLSQGYTFGSGTRLTVV.

The chain recombines TRBV5-4 with TRBJ2-7, with 7 bases that match TRBD1. The CDR3 runs 15 residues. Germline V gene sequence: CDR1 SGHNT, CDR2 YYREEE (reference sequence). V shed 2 bases and J 0 bases; nucleotides not matched to a gene: 5. The DNA of the CDR3 is TGTGCCAGCAGCTTTCCGGGACAGAGCTCCTACGAGCAGTACGTC. It translates to CASSFPGQSSYEQYV.

This sequence joins TRBV6-5 and TRBJ2-1; 8 nucleotides align to TRBD2. Germline V gives CDR1 MNHEY, CDR2 SVGAGI. V shed 6 bases and J 5 bases; nucleotides not matched to a gene: 9. The CDR3 is 15 residues long. CDR3 residues: CASRISGTPHNEQFF. The CDR3 DNA reads as TGTGCCAGCAGAATTAGCGGGACCCCCCACAATGAGCAGTTCTTC.

V is TRBV19 and J is TRBJ2-1; no clear D gene. V lost 3 bases to trimming and J lost 1 base, with 10 bases between them. Germline-derived CDR1 and CDR2 are LNHDA and SQIVND (reference sequence). CDR3 length equals 15 residues. DNA of the CDR3: TGTGCCAGTAGTATCGGGCTACCTTCCTACAATGAGCAGTTCTTC. Translation gives CASSIGLPSYNEQFF.

The chain couples TRBV7-6 to TRBJ2-7; no clear D gene. V lost 0 bases and J 0 bases, leaving 6 bases between the germline ends. CDR3 size: 14 residues. Germline CDR1 SGHVS, CDR2 FNYEAQ. The CDR3: CASSLAGNSYEQYF. In DNA, the CDR3 is TGTGCCAGCAGCTTAGCGGGCAACTCCTACGAGCAGTACTTC.

This clone showed up just a few times. V gene TRBV7-9 combines with J gene TRBJ1-2; maybe TRBD1 (6 bases). The CDR3 has 15 residues. CDR1 is SEHNR, CDR2 FQNEAQ, per germline (reference sequence). V shed 5 bases and J shed 1 base, with 14 bases lying between them. For the CDR3, the DNA is TGTGCCAGCAGCACCGTAGGGGGGCTTAACTATGGCTACACCTTC. Translation gives CASSTVGGLNYGYTF.